The 21 T cell receptor beta chains given below trace back to one sample, sequenced in a study of CD8 T cells in ankylosing spondylitis listed by TCRdb under 2017. The library was made by 5' RACE. TCRdb records Illumina HiSeq 2500 as the sequencer. The public reads were quality trimmed at Q25 with fastp and then assembled into clones with MiXCR by TCRdb, keeping productive beta chains. One record per CDR3 amino acid sequence lists the most common genes and DNA. The sample table records under 200,000 distinct CDR3 sequences; around 10% of these occur just once. Jointly, the top ten make up about 28% of the sample. The sequencing sample was made of blood, either unsorted or a sorted T cell fraction (not recorded which). These receptors all come from a male donor with ankylosing spondylitis or in good health (not recorded which).

This clonotype was observed many times. The chain links TRBV12-3 or TRBV12-4 to TRBJ1-1, with 9 positions matching TRBD1. CDR3 length: 16 residues. Trimming cost V 6 bases and J 3 bases; bases outside gene matches: 11. CDR3: CASRLTGGRYDTEAFF. The CDR3 nucleotides read TGTGCCAGCAGATTGACAGGGGGGCGTTATGACACTGAAGCTTTCTTT.

This clonotype has a handful of counts. CDR3 nucleotide sequence: TGTGCCAGCAGTCAACAGGGGACTGGTGAAGCTTTCTTT. Protein sequence: CASSQQGTGEAFF. The chain combines TRBV6-1 with TRBJ1-1, with 7 bases fitting TRBD1. Germline V CDR1 and CDR2: MNHNS, SASEGT. The CDR3 is 13 residues long. V shed 5 bases and J 7 bases; nucleotides not matched to a gene: 7.

This clonotype has only a few counts. The chain couples TRBV28 to TRBJ2-1; D may be TRBD2 (6 bases). Trimming took off 3 bases at V and 3 bases at J, with 12 bases between the two ends. The CDR3 length is 15 residues. The germline V gene encodes CDR1 MDHEN and CDR2 SYDVKM. The CDR3, as DNA: TGTGCCAGCAGTTTCGTGGCGGGGAGCTACAATGAGCAGTTCTTC. Translating it yields CASSFVAGSYNEQFF.

This clonotype was recorded at least ten times. CDR3: CAWSVTGGGIGTDTQYF. CDR3 DNA: TGTGCCTGGAGTGTGACAGGGGGCGGTATAGGCACAGATACGCAGTATTTT. The V call is TRBV30, the J call TRBJ2-3; TRBD1 agrees at 10 bases. The CDR3 is 17 amino acids. Germline CDR1 reads GTSNPN; CDR2 reads SVGIG (reference sequence). Germline trimming cut 0 bases from V and 1 base from J; bases unmatched to any gene: 7.

In its sample, this clonotype was seen a few times. The CDR3 here is CASSLARTAGNTEAFF. The CDR3 nucleotides read TGCGCCAGCAGCTTGGCCAGGACAGCGGGAAACACTGAAGCTTTCTTT. V gene TRBV5-1 combines with J gene TRBJ1-1; perhaps TRBD1 as D (6 bases). V lost 0 bases and J 2 bases, leaving 14 bases between the germline ends. This CDR3 spans 16 amino acids. CDR1 is SGHRS and CDR2 is YFSETQ in the germline V gene.

This clonotype was seen ten or more times. The chain couples TRBV29-1 to TRBJ2-3, with a weak D call TRBD1 (5 bases). The CDR3 covers 13 residues. Germline V CDR1 and CDR2: SQVTM, ANQGSEA. The V end lost 6 bases, the J end lost 3 bases, and 13 bases lay between the germline ends. For the CDR3, the DNA is TGCAGCGTCTTCACAGGAAGGACAGATACGCAGTATTTT. As protein: CSVFTGRTDTQYF.

On this clonotype itself: A much larger clone differs by one base, so this may be a read error. Since the CDR3 does not end with the conserved phenylalanine or tryptophan, this likely comes from a read error. The rearrangement links TRBV6-5 to TRBJ2-7; 12 bases are a match to TRBD2. This CDR3 comprises 15 residues. Unmatched junction bases numbered 7, after V lost 6 bases and J lost 4 bases. The germline CDR1 and CDR2 sequences are MNHEY and SVGAGI. This CDR3 is CASRLRLAGEYEQYY. CDR3 coding DNA: TGTGCCAGCAGGTTAAGACTAGCGGGAGAGTACGAGCAGTACTAC.

This clonotype was observed at least ten times. J is TRBJ2-2 and V is TRBV6-1, with 12 bases matching TRBD2. Germline V gives CDR1 MNHNS, CDR2 SASEGT. The CDR3 has 13 amino acids. V lost 9 bases, J lost 6 bases, and 2 bases stayed unmatched. CDR3 region: CASRLAGAGELFF. The CDR3 DNA reads TGTGCCAGTAGACTAGCGGGAGCCGGGGAGCTGTTTTTT.

This clonotype was observed many times. The J gene is TRBJ1-5, the V gene TRBV27, with D maybe TRBD1 (5 bases). This CDR3 is 13 amino acids long. The germline V gene encodes CDR1 MNHEY and CDR2 SMNVEV (reference sequence). V shed 3 bases and J shed 6 bases, with 9 bases lying between them. CDR3 sequence: CASSLRGGQPQHF. CDR3 bases: TGTGCCAGCAGTTTGAGGGGAGGTCAGCCCCAGCATTTT.

This chain uses TRBV7-2 with TRBJ2-2; 10 positions agree with TRBD2. After removal of 5 bases from V and 6 bases from J, the junction contained 6 bases not matched to a gene. This CDR3 has 15 residues. CDR1 and CDR2 from the germline V gene are SGHTA and FQGNSA. CDR3 bases: TGTGCCAGCAGCCAGCGGCTAGCGGGGGCCGGGGAGCTGTTTTTT. This gives the protein CASSQRLAGAGELFF.

The V and J genes are TRBV12-3 or TRBV12-4 and TRBJ1-6; 12 nucleotides agree with TRBD1. J lost 5 bases, V lost 6 bases, and 14 bases had no gene match. The CDR3 totals 19 residues. The CDR3 DNA reads as TGTGCCAGCAGGGGGACAGGGGGCGCCGTGATCGCCAATAATTCACCCCTCCACTTT. This encodes CASRGTGGAVIANNSPLHF.

This clonotype came up a few times. The V call is TRBV12-3 or TRBV12-4, the J call TRBJ2-3; 13 nucleotides line up with TRBD2. This CDR3 has 17 residues. Unmatched junction bases numbered 4, after V lost 2 bases and J lost 2 bases. This chain's CDR3 is CASSLHGLAGDTDTQYF. The DNA of the CDR3 is TGTGCCAGCAGTTTACACGGACTAGCGGGGGACACAGATACGCAGTATTTT.

This clonotype was found many times. V is TRBV5-1 and J is TRBJ2-3; 11 bases align to TRBD2. Unmatched junction bases numbered 6, after V lost 7 bases and J lost 5 bases. Looked up from germline, CDR1 is SGHRS and CDR2 is YFSETQ. CDR3 length equals 14 residues. The CDR3: CASFPGLAVDTQYF. The CDR3 DNA is TGCGCCAGCTTCCCGGGACTAGCGGTAGATACGCAGTATTTT.

This clonotype came up many times. V gene TRBV28 combines with J gene TRBJ2-5; 9 nucleotides match TRBD1. The germline CDR1 and CDR2 sequences are MDHEN and SYDVKM. V dropped 3 bases and J dropped 7; count of bases not matched to a gene: 15. The CDR3 extends over 17 amino acids. CDR3 bases: TGTGCCAGCAGTTTCCGGCGACCGGACAGGGGAGGAGTGACCCAGTACTTC. Translating gives CASSFRRPDRGGVTQYF.

This clonotype was found many times. Here the CDR3 reads CASSKESWGQGGAYEQYF. The CDR3 DNA follows: TGTGCCAGCAGCAAAGAGTCCTGGGGACAGGGGGGGGCCTACGAGCAGTACTTC. The rearrangement joins TRBV21-1 to TRBJ2-7; the D segment call TRBD1 is taken from the table without a DNA check. TRBV21-1 is shown as a pseudogene. The CDR3 is 18 amino acids.

Points on this clonotype: It may be a read error: a sequence one base away is much more abundant. The chain recombines TRBV12-3 or TRBV12-4 with TRBJ1-2; D is possibly TRBD1 (6 bases). This CDR3 has 12 residues. The CDR3 loop is CASSPGRGGYNF. The CDR3 DNA sequence: TGTGCCAGCAGCCCAGGACGCGGGGGCTACAACTTC.

This clonotype has ten or more counts. This sequence joins TRBV12-3 or TRBV12-4 and TRBJ1-5; 7 nucleotides match TRBD1. V was pared by 3 bases and J by 4 bases, with 6 bases of the junction left unmatched. This CDR3 spans 15 amino acids. The CDR3: CASSLGGQRNQPQHF. DNA of the CDR3: TGTGCCAGCAGTTTGGGGGGACAGCGGAATCAGCCCCAGCATTTT.

Notes on this clonotype: This clone may be a read error of a much larger clone one base away. The V gene is TRBV5-1, the J gene TRBJ1-1; the D gene is possibly TRBD1 (6 bases). V gave up 4 bases and J gave up 4 bases, with 17 bases separating them. The CDR3 contains 15 residues. The germline V gene has CDR1 SGHRS and CDR2 YFSETQ. The CDR3: CASSAGWGGGTEAFF. Here the CDR3 DNA reads TGCGCCAGCAGCGCAGGATGGGGAGGGGGCACTGAAGCTTTCTTT.

This clonotype came up a few times. This sequence joins TRBV7-2 and TRBJ1-2; D gene uncertain. The length of the CDR3 is 15 residues. The ends were cut back, 1 base at V and 3 bases at J, with 12 bases in the middle. Germline CDR1 is SGHTA and CDR2 is FQGNSA. CDR3 bases: TGTGCCAGCAGCTTAGGCCCCAGCCTAGACTATGGCTACACCTTC. As protein: CASSLGPSLDYGYTF.

This clonotype was detected a few times. The gene calls are TRBV9 and TRBJ2-3, with 7 bases aligning to TRBD1. V shed 2 bases, J shed 3 bases, and the junction held 12 bases outside the gene matches. CDR3 length: 17 residues. The germline gives CDR1 SGDLS, CDR2 YYNGEE. This chain's CDR3 is CASSVLGGQAPTDTQYF. DNA for the CDR3: TGTGCCAGCAGCGTCCTAGGGGGCCAAGCCCCTACAGATACGCAGTATTTT.

This clonotype has more than one count but fewer than ten. This sequence joins TRBV7-2 and TRBJ2-3; 7 bases agree with TRBD2. Germline CDR1 and CDR2: SGHTA and FQGNSA. The length of the CDR3 is 14 residues. The J segment lost 6 bases and the V segment lost 6 bases, leaving 9 bases of the junction unmatched. The CDR3 protein is CASRRLATVDTQYF. The CDR3 DNA reads TGTGCCAGCAGACGACTAGCCACCGTGGATACGCAGTATTTT.